These 3 T cell receptor beta chains share one sample of origin, sequenced in a study of blood T cell repertoires in COVID-19 (TCRdb year 2020). Libraries came from the immunoSEQ multiplex PCR assay. TCRdb's version of the immuneACCESS table is confined to in-frame rearrangements and falls short of the full clone set. An unresolved V gene accounts for under half of the shortfall where checked; the remainder is of unknown origin. The sample table shows approximately 200,000 clones, and 94% are seen once. Roughly 0.7% of the sample rests with the top ten. The sequenced sample was peripheral blood. The receptors were gathered from a man aged 25-40 years with COVID-19, enrolled during active disease.

This clone has a handful of counts. The chain links TRBV7-9 to TRBJ1-6, with D possibly matching TRBD1 (6 bases). The CDR3 has 15 amino acids. CDR1 is SEHNR, CDR2 FQNEAQ, per germline (reference sequence). Trimming took 1 base from V and 6 from J, leaving 10 bases between them. CDR3 residues: CASSLETGVNSPLHF. In nucleotides, the CDR3 is TGTGCCAGCAGCTTAGAGACAGGAGTTAATTCACCCCTCCACTTT. The whole variable domain, filled in from reference TRBV7-9 and TRBJ1-6, reads DTGVSQNPRHKITKRGQNVTFRCDPISEHNRLYWYRQTLGQGPEFLTYFQNEAQLEKSRLLSDRFSAERPKGSFSTLEIQRTEQGDSAMYLCASSLETGVNSPLHFGNGTRLTVT.

V usage is TRBV5-1 and J usage is TRBJ2-3, with 8 bases identical to TRBD2. The CDR3 loop spans 16 amino acids. V dropped 5 bases and J dropped 2; count of bases not matched to a gene: 10. Germline CDR1 and CDR2: SGHRS and YFSETQ. CDR3 loop: CASRAGGEGATDTQYF. The DNA for the CDR3 is TGCGCCAGCAGGGCGGGGGGCGAAGGGGCCACAGATACGCAGTATTTT.

This chain uses TRBV6-1 with TRBJ1-2; tentative D call: TRBD1 (5 bases). The CDR3 extends over 18 amino acids. CDR1 is MNHNS, CDR2 SASEGT, per germline. V was shortened by 1 base and J by 8 bases, with 26 bases between the two germline ends. CDR3 sequence reads: CASSEGGLGHALPFGYTF. The CDR3 DNA is TGTGCCAGCAGTGAAGGGGGTTTGGGGCACGCTTTACCATTCGGCTACACCTTC.